One sample yielded the 14 T cell receptor beta chains listed below, sequenced in a study of T cells in Graves' hyperthyroidism and ophthalmopathy. TCR beta CDR3 sequences were amplified from RNA transcripts. Primed by the HTBI set, a first-round RT-PCR was run on the TCR CDR3. TCRdb passed the multiplex PCR reads through MiXCR, listing each CDR3 protein once. Here the sample spans 530,000 or so distinct CDR3 sequences, around 22% being singletons. The sequenced material came from blood. Receptors originate from a woman aged 25 to 39 with Graves' ophthalmopathy.

The chain recombines TRBV7-2 with TRBJ2-2; TRBD2 agrees at 8 bases. CDR3 length: 14 amino acids. J gave up 9 bases and V 4 bases, and 7 bases lay outside the gene matches. CDR1 and CDR2 (germline): SGHTA, FQGNSA. In DNA form, the CDR3 reads TGTGCCAGCAGCTCGGGACTAGGGCTCCGGGAGCTGTTTTTT. This sequence encodes CASSSGLGLRELFF.

The chain recombines TRBV29-1 with TRBJ2-2; no clear D gene. Germline assignment: CDR1 SQVTM and CDR2 ANQGSEA. The CDR3 spans 13 residues. V shed 7 bases and J shed 0 bases, with 9 bases lying between them. CDR3 in DNA: TGCAGCGGGGCTTACACGAACACCGGGGAGCTGTTTTTT. Amino acid sequence: CSGAYTNTGELFF.

This clonotype was counted at least ten times. The genes are TRBV6-1 and TRBJ1-1; no definite D call. The V and J ends lost 3 bases and 4 bases respectively, with 12 bases between them. Per germline, CDR1 MNHNS and CDR2 SASEGT. The length of the CDR3 is 14 residues. The CDR3 loop is CASSEGSVFTEAFF. The CDR3 DNA sequence: TGTGCCAGCAGTGAGGGGAGCGTCTTCACTGAAGCTTTCTTT.

The V and J genes are TRBV20-1 and TRBJ2-7; 9 bases align to TRBD1. V lost 3 bases to trimming and J lost 2 bases; unmatched junction nucleotides: 8. There are 15 residues in the CDR3. Germline values: CDR1 DFQATT, CDR2 SNEGSKA (reference sequence). The CDR3 spells CSARDGDRVTYEQYF. CDR3 nucleotides: TGCAGTGCTAGGGATGGGGACAGGGTGACCTACGAGCAGTACTTC.

This clonotype was picked up many times. Written as DNA, the CDR3 is TGTGCCAGTAGTAACCGACCGGGAGAGGATGAAAAACTGTTTTTT. It specifies CASSNRPGEDEKLFF. The chain couples TRBV19 to TRBJ1-4, with no clear D. This CDR3 contains 15 residues. In germline, CDR1 is LNHDA, CDR2 SQIVND (reference sequence). V lost 4 bases and J lost 6, with 15 bases in between. Full variable domain (outside the CDR3, taken from reference TRBV19 and TRBJ1-4): DGGITQSPKYLFRKEGQNVTLSCEQNLNHDAMYWYRQDPGQGLRLIYYSQIVNDFQKGDIAEGYSVSREKKESFPLTVTSAQKNPTAFYLCASSNRPGEDEKLFFGSGTQLSVL.

This clonotype was found many times. CDR3 nucleotides: TGTGCCAGCAGTTATTTGGGCCGGGACTATGGCTACACCTTC. The encoded protein is CASSYLGRDYGYTF. The chain has TRBV6-5 and TRBJ1-2; D gene unclear. The CDR3 is 14 residues long. Germline loops: CDR1 MNHEY, CDR2 SVGAGI. With 3 bases removed from V and 3 bases from J, the gap between germline ends came to 11 bases.

With regard to this clonotype: A much larger clone is a single base away; this may be a read error. This sequence joins TRBV6-1 and TRBJ2-7, with D perhaps being TRBD1 or TRBD2 (5 bases each). This CDR3 has 13 residues. Germline CDR1 is MNHNS and CDR2 is SASEGT. V shed 7 bases and J shed 3 bases, with 13 bases lying between them. CDR3 protein: CASTRFGGYEQYF. The CDR3 DNA follows: TGTGCCAGCACCAGGTTTGGGGGCTACGAGCAGTACTTC.

Ten or more counts support this clonotype. The gene calls are TRBV5-1 and TRBJ2-5, with D unresolved. Germline V CDR1 and CDR2: SGHRS, YFSETQ. The CDR3 runs to 14 residues. Trimming removed 1 base at V and 2 bases at J, with 9 bases between. The CDR3 sequence: CASSLTDPQETQYF. The CDR3 bases are TGCGCCAGCAGCTTGACGGACCCACAAGAGACCCAGTACTTC.

The chain links TRBV6-1 to TRBJ1-1, with D tentatively TRBD1 (5 bases). V was clipped by 1 base and J by 3 bases, with 9 bases between them. Germline lookup yields CDR1 MNHNS and CDR2 SASEGT. CDR3 length equals 14 residues. CDR3: CASSEGTGDTEAFF. The CDR3 DNA reads TGTGCCAGCAGTGAAGGGACGGGGGACACTGAAGCTTTCTTT.

This clonotype was counted at least ten times. V is TRBV20-1 and J is TRBJ2-7, with a possible D match to TRBD1 (6 bases). The V end was cut by 5 bases, the J end by 0 bases, with 11 bases between. Germline CDR1 DFQATT, CDR2 SNEGSKA (reference sequence). This CDR3 contains 13 residues. The CDR3 here is CSAHTGLSYEQYF. The CDR3 DNA reads as TGCAGTGCTCATACAGGGCTCTCCTACGAGCAGTACTTC.

This clonotype was seen ten or more times. This rearrangement joins TRBV28 to TRBJ2-7; the D call may be TRBD1 or TRBD2 (5 bases each). CDR1 MDHEN and CDR2 SYDVKM come from the germline V gene. The CDR3 loop spans 13 amino acids. V dropped 7 bases and J dropped 2 bases, with 12 bases sitting between them. CDR3 sequence reads: CASNGTPTYEQYF. The CDR3 bases are TGTGCCAGCAACGGGACGCCAACCTACGAGCAGTACTTC. The variable domain in full, with the rest retrieved from reference TRBV28 and TRBJ2-7, is DVKVTQSSRYLVKRTGEKVFLECVQDMDHENMFWYRQDPGLGLRLIYFSYDVKMKEKGDIPEGYSVSREKKERFSLILESASTNQTSMYLCASNGTPTYEQYFGPGTRLTVT.

The table lists this clonotype with many counts. The chain recombines TRBV6-1 with TRBJ2-5, with TRBD1 matching 12 bases. The CDR3 length is 16 residues. The ends lost 6 bases at V and 5 bases at J; junction bases unmatched: 10. Germline-derived CDR1 and CDR2 are MNHNS and SASEGT. The CDR3 here is CASSPAGTGGQETQYF. The CDR3 DNA follows: TGTGCCAGCAGCCCAGCCGGGACAGGGGGCCAGGAGACCCAGTACTTC.

The V gene is TRBV29-1, the J gene TRBJ1-1, with D perhaps TRBD1 (6 bases). Germline assignment: CDR1 SQVTM and CDR2 ANQGSEA. This CDR3 comprises 13 residues. Trimming shortened V by 7 bases and J by 2 bases, and 14 bases separated the two germline ends. CDR3 nucleotides: TGCAGCGCCTTACAGGGAGTAAACACTGAAGCTTTCTTT. Translated: CSALQGVNTEAFF.

This clonotype has only a few counts. This sequence joins TRBV3-1 and TRBJ1-2; D perhaps matches TRBD1 (5 bases). V was cut by 0 bases and J by 7 bases, with 18 bases left in between. The CDR3 contains 16 residues. CDR1 LGHDT and CDR2 YNNKEL come from the germline V gene (reference sequence). CDR3 amino acids: CASSQDFGTSVGGYTF. CDR3 DNA sequence: TGTGCCAGCAGCCAAGATTTCGGGACCTCTGTCGGTGGCTACACCTTC.